The T cell receptor (beta chain) described here comes from a study of blood T cell repertoires in COVID-19. At the level of the study: The study drew acute and convalescent COVID-19 samples from the United States, Italy and Spain. The cDNA or gDNA used as material had been derived from T cells, B-cell-depleted T cells, or PBMCs.

Authors' methods: Amplified reference gene primers provided the basis for estimating nucleated cell counts. TCRdb's copy holds only in-frame clones and misses some; the assay was immunoSEQ multiplex PCR. That table is the source of V, J and clone size, and D and trimming were worked out from the DNA. The sample holds about 160,000 clones, more than 85% seen once. This clone has more than one count but fewer than ten. CDR3 size: 14 residues. Germline CDR1 reads SGHRS; CDR2 reads YFSETQ. Losses at the gene ends were 5 bases for V and 10 bases for J; bases not matched to a gene: 9. Seattle cases were enrolled at active infection and followed longitudinally.

The material sequenced was peripheral blood. The chain recombines TRBV5-1 with TRBJ1-6; 7 positions match TRBD1. The receptor was derived from a man between 60 and 70 years old with COVID-19, enrolled during active disease. This CDR3 reads CASRMTGYPSPLHF. The CDR3 DNA reads TGCGCCAGCAGAATGACAGGGTATCCCTCACCCCTCCACTTT.